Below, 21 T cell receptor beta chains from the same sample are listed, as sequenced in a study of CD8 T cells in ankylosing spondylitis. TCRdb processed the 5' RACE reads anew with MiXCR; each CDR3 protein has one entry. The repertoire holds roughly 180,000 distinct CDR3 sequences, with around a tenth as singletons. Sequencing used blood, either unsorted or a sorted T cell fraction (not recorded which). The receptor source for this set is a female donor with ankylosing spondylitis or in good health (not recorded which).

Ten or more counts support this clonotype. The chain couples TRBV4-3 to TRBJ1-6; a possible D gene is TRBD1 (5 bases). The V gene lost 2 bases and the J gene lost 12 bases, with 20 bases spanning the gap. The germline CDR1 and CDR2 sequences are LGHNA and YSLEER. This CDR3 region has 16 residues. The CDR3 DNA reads TGCGCCAGCAGCCAAAAGGCGGGGACGGAACTTAGACCCCTCCACTTT. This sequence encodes CASSQKAGTELRPLHF.

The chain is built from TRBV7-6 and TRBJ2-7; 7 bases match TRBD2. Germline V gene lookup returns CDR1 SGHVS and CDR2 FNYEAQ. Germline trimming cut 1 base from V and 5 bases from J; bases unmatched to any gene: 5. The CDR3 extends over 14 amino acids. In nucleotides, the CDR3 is TGTGCCAGCAGCTTAGGGGGAGGGGTGGACGAGCAGTACTTC. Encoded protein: CASSLGGGVDEQYF. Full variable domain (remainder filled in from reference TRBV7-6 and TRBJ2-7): GAGVSQSPRYKVTKRGQDVALRCDPISGHVSLYWYRQALGQGPEFLTYFNYEAQQDKSGLPNDRFSAERPEGSISTLTIQRTEQRDSAMYRCASSLGGGVDEQYFGPGTRLTVT.

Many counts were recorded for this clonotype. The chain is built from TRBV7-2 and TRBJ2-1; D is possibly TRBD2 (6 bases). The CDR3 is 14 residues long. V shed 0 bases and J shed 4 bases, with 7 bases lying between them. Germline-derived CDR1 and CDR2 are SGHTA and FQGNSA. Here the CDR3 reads CASSLAAGYNEQFF. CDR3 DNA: TGTGCCAGCAGCTTAGCGGCGGGGTACAATGAGCAGTTCTTC.

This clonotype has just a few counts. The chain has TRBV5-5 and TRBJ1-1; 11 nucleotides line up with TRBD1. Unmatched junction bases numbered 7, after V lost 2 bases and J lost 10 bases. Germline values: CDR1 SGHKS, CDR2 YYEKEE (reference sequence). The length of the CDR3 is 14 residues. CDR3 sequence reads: CASSFDPGQGVAFF. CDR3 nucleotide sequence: TGTGCCAGCAGCTTCGACCCGGGACAGGGGGTAGCTTTCTTT.

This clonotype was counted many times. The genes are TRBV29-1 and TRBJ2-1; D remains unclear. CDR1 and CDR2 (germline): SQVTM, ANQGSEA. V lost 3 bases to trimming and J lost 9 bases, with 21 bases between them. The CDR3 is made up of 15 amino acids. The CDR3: CSVDLVRMWVGEQFF. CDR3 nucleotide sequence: TGCAGCGTTGACTTAGTGAGGATGTGGGTGGGTGAGCAGTTCTTC.

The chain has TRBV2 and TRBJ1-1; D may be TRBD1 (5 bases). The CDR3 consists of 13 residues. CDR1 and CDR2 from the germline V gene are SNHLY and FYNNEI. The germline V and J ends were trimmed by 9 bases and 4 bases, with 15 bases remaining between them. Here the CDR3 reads CARVPIDSTEAFF. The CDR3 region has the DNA TGTGCCAGGGTTCCTATTGACAGCACTGAAGCTTTCTTT. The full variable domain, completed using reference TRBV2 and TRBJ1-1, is EPEVTQTPSHQVTQMGQEVILRCVPISNHLYFYWYRQILGQKVEFLVSFYNNEISEKSEIFDDQFSVERPDGSNFTLKIRSTKLEDSAMYFCARVPIDSTEAFFGQGTRLTVV.

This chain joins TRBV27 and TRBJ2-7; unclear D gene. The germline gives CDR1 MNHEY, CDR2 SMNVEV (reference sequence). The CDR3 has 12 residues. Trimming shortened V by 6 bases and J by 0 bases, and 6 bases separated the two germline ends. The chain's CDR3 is CASRAPSYEQYF. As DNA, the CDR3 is TGTGCCAGCAGGGCCCCCTCCTACGAGCAGTACTTC.

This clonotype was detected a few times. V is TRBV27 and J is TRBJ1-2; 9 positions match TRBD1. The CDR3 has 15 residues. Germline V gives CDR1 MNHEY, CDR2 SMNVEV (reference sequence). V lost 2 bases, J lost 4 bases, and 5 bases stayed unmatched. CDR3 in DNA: TGTGCCAGCAGTTTAGCGGGACAGGGAATCTATGGCTACACCTTC. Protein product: CASSLAGQGIYGYTF.

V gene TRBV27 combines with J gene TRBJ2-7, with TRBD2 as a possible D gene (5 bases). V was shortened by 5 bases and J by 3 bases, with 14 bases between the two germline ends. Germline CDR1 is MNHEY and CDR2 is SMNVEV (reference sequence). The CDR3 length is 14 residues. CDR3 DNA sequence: TGTGCCAGCAGTCCGGACTCTTTTGTCTACGAGCAGTACTTC. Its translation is CASSPDSFVYEQYF.

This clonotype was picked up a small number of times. In nucleotides, the CDR3 is TGTGCCAGCAGTCCCCGCCCAGATACGCAGTATTTT. Translated, it gives CASSPRPDTQYF. The chain joins TRBV6-6 to TRBJ2-3; no clear D. Trimming cost V 5 bases and J 4 bases, with 7 bases left between them. The CDR3 contains 12 residues. Germline lookup yields CDR1 MNHNY and CDR2 SVGAGI (reference sequence).

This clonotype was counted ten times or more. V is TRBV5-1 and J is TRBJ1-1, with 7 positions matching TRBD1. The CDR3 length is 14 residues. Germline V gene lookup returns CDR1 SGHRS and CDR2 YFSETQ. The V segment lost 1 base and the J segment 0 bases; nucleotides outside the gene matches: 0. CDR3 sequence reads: CASSLTGVNTEAFF. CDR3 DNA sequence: TGCGCCAGCAGCTTGACAGGGGTGAACACTGAAGCTTTCTTT.

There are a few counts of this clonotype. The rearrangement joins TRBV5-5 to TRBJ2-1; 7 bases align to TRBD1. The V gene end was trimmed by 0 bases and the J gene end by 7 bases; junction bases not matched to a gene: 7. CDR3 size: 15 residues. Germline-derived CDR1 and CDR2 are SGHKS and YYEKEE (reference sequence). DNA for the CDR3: TGTGCCAGCAGCTTGGAAGGGGGCGCCGAGAATGAGCAGTTCTTC. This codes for CASSLEGGAENEQFF.

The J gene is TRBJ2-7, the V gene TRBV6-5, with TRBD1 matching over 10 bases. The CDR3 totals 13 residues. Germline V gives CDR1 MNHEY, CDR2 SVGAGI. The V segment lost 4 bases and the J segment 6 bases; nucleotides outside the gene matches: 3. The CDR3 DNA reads TGTGCCAGCAGTTCCGGGACAGGGGCCGAGCAGTACTTC. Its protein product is CASSSGTGAEQYF.

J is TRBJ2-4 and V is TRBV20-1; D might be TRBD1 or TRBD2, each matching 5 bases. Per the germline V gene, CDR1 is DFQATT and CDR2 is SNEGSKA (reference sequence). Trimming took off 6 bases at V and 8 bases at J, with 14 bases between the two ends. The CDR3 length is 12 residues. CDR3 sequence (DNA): TGCAGTGCAGAGGGTGGGGACGACATTCAGTACTTC. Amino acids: CSAEGGDDIQYF.

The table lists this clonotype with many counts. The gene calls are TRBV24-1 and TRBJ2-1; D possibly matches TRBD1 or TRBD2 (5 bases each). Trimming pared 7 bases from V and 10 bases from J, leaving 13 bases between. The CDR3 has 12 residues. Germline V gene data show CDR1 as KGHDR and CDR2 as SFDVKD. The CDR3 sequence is CATSPRGGEQFF. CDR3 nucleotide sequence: TGTGCCACCAGCCCACGGGGCGGGGAGCAGTTCTTC.

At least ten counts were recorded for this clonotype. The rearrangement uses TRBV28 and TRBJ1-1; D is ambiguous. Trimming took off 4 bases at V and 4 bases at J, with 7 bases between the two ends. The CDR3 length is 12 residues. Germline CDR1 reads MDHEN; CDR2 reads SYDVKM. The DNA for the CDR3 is TGTGCCAGCAGTTGGGTTGGCACTGAAGCTTTCTTT. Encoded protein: CASSWVGTEAFF.

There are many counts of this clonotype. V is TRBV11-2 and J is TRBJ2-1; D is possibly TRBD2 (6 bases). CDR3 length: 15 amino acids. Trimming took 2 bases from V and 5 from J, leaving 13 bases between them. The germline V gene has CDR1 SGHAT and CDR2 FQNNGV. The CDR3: CASSLSPSAHNEQFF. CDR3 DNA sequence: TGTGCCAGCAGCTTATCCCCTAGCGCCCACAATGAGCAGTTCTTC.

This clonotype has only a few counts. The CDR3 is CASSSLAGGTNNEQFF. The CDR3 nucleotides are TGTGCCAGCAGCTCTTTAGCGGGAGGGACCAACAATGAGCAGTTCTTC. The chain couples TRBV14 to TRBJ2-1, with 11 positions matching TRBD2. This CDR3 is built from 16 residues. Germline loops: CDR1 SGHDN, CDR2 FVKESK. Trimming cost V 5 bases and J 5 bases; bases outside gene matches: 8.

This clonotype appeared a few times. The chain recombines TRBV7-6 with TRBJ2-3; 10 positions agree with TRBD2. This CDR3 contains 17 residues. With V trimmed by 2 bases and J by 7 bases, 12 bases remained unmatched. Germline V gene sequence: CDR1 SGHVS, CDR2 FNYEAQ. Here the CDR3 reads CASSLSQREGLRNTQYF. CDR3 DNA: TGTGCCAGCAGCTTAAGTCAGCGGGAGGGCCTTCGAAATACGCAGTATTTT.

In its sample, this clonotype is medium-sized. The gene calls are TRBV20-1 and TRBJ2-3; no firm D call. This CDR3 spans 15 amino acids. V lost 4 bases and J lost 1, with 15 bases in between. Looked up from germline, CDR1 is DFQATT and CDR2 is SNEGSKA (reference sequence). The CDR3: CSAKADSSGTDTQYF. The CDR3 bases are TGCAGTGCTAAGGCCGACTCGTCGGGCACAGATACGCAGTATTTT.

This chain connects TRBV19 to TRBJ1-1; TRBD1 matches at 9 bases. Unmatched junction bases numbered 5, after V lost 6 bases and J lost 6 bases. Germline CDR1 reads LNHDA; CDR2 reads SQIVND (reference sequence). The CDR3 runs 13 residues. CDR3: CASRDRGWAEAFF. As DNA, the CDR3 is TGTGCCAGTAGGGACAGGGGTTGGGCTGAAGCTTTCTTT. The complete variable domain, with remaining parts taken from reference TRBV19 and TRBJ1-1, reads DGGITQSPKYLFRKEGQNVTLSCEQNLNHDAMYWYRQDPGQGLRLIYYSQIVNDFQKGDIAEGYSVSREKKESFPLTVTSAQKNPTAFYLCASRDRGWAEAFFGQGTRLTVV.